One and the same sample provided the 11 T cell receptor beta chains below, sequenced in a study of CD8 T cells in Susac syndrome. RNA amounts of roughly 0.45 to 1 ug underwent reverse transcription with random hexamers. TCRdb independently ran MiXCR on the immunoSEQ multiplex PCR reads; one entry per CDR3 protein. The table includes 71,000 or so distinct CDR3 sequences, 93% detected once. What was sequenced was CD4+ T cells from PBMCs. Every receptor here comes from a human donor with Susac syndrome.

The rearrangement links TRBV6-1 to TRBJ2-7; possible D gene TRBD2, 5 bases. CDR3 length equals 16 residues. Germline CDR1 reads MNHNS; CDR2 reads SASEGT. V lost 6 bases to trimming and J lost 0 bases, with 18 bases between them. In DNA form, the CDR3 reads TGTGCCAGCAGCCCTCGCCGGACTTCGTACTCCTACGAGCAGTACTTC. Its protein product is CASSPRRTSYSYEQYF.

The V and J genes are TRBV7-6 and TRBJ2-2; 9 bases line up with TRBD2. The CDR3 has 16 residues. With V trimmed by 3 bases and J by 1 base, 3 bases remained unmatched. Germline V lookup: CDR1 SGHVS, CDR2 FNYEAQ. The CDR3 protein is CASSLDSGGNTGELFF. CDR3 bases: TGTGCCAGCAGCTTGGATAGCGGGGGGAACACCGGGGAGCTGTTTTTT. Full variable domain (missing parts from reference TRBV7-6 and TRBJ2-2): GAGVSQSPRYKVTKRGQDVALRCDPISGHVSLYWYRQALGQGPEFLTYFNYEAQQDKSGLPNDRFSAERPEGSISTLTIQRTEQRDSAMYRCASSLDSGGNTGELFFGEGSRLTVL.

This chain links TRBV5-1 with TRBJ1-1, with D tentatively TRBD1 (6 bases). The CDR3 has 16 residues. Trimming left V 0 bases short and J 0 bases short, with 12 bases between. Looked up from germline, CDR1 is SGHRS and CDR2 is YFSETQ. CDR3 in DNA: TGCGCCAGCAGCTTGGCTACGGGGGCCCTGAACACTGAAGCTTTCTTT. Amino acid sequence: CASSLATGALNTEAFF.

This chain joins TRBV7-2 and TRBJ2-7; no clear D. Trimming shortened V by 3 bases and J by 0 bases, and 12 bases separated the two germline ends. The CDR3 covers 15 residues. CDR1 SGHTA and CDR2 FQGNSA come from the germline V gene. CDR3 DNA: TGTGCCAGCAGCTTCCAGGCTATTAACTCCTACGAGCAGTACTTC. Translation: CASSFQAINSYEQYF.

The rearrangement links TRBV4-3 to TRBJ1-6; D is unresolved. V was clipped by 0 bases and J by 13 bases, with 10 bases between them. CDR3 size: 13 residues. Per germline, CDR1 LGHNA and CDR2 YSLEER. For the CDR3, the DNA is TGCGCCAGCAGCCAAGATAGCGGCCGGCCCCTCCACTTT. Translation gives CASSQDSGRPLHF.

V and J are TRBV18 and TRBJ1-2, with 7 bases lining up with TRBD1. The V and J ends lost 6 bases and 1 base, in that order; junction bases with no gene match: 8. Germline values: CDR1 KGHSH, CDR2 LQKENI. There are 15 residues in the CDR3. The CDR3 nucleotides are TGTGCCAGCTCTCAACCGGGACAGAATAACTATGGCTACACCTTC. Its translation: CASSQPGQNNYGYTF.

The rearrangement uses TRBV7-2 and TRBJ1-5; a weak D match, TRBD1 (6 bases). Germline CDR1 reads SGHTA; CDR2 reads FQGNSA. V lost 4 bases and J 3 bases, leaving 10 bases between the germline ends. The CDR3 covers 14 residues. CDR3 residues: CASSSGQLNQPQHF. CDR3 sequence (DNA): TGTGCCAGCAGCTCTGGACAGCTCAATCAGCCCCAGCATTTT.

The gene calls are TRBV20-1 and TRBJ2-1; D remains ambiguous. CDR1 and CDR2 (germline): DFQATT, SNEGSKA (reference sequence). Deletions cut 5 bases from V and 2 bases from J, with 13 bases between. The CDR3 extends over 14 amino acids. DNA of the CDR3: TGCAGTGCTTCCGACTCCTCCGCCTACAATGAGCAGTTCTTC. Its translation: CSASDSSAYNEQFF.

The J gene is TRBJ1-5, the V gene TRBV28, with D perhaps TRBD1 (6 bases). This CDR3 has 14 residues. Trimming took 5 bases from V and 5 from J, leaving 13 bases between them. CDR1 and CDR2 from the germline V gene are MDHEN and SYDVKM. CDR3 coding DNA: TGTGCCAGCAGTCTAAACAGGGTGCATCAGCCCCAGCATTTT. Its translation is CASSLNRVHQPQHF.

V usage is TRBV27 and J usage is TRBJ1-6; D gene uncertain. Trimming removed 3 bases at V and 0 bases at J, with 15 bases between. The CDR3 extends over 18 amino acids. Looked up from germline, CDR1 is MNHEY and CDR2 is SMNVEV (reference sequence). CDR3 loop: CASSFVRSVSSYNSPLHF. The CDR3 nucleotides are TGTGCCAGCAGTTTTGTCAGGTCCGTTAGCTCCTATAATTCACCCCTCCACTTT.

J is TRBJ1-3 and V is TRBV2, with 8 bases aligning to TRBD1. With V trimmed by 2 bases and J by 4 bases, 7 bases remained unmatched. Germline CDR1 is SNHLY and CDR2 is FYNNEI. The CDR3 has 16 amino acids. CDR3 loop: CASSERAGGRGNTIYF. The DNA for the CDR3 is TGTGCCAGCAGTGAAAGGGCAGGGGGCAGGGGAAACACCATATATTTT. The whole variable domain, remainder taken from reference TRBV2 and TRBJ1-3, is EPEVTQTPSHQVTQMGQEVILRCVPISNHLYFYWYRQILGQKVEFLVSFYNNEISEKSEIFDDQFSVERPDGSNFTLKIRSTKLEDSAMYFCASSERAGGRGNTIYFGEGSWLTVV.